The text below deals with one TCR beta chain. Its antigen is not identified. This record belongs to a study of shared clonotypes between healthy human individuals. Study-level findings and limits: An expected dependence of interdonor clonotype sharing on sequencing depth was noted.

Here immunoSEQ multiplex PCR was the method, and the copy in TCRdb shows in-frame clones only, minus some. Of 1.6 million or so clones listed, approximately 98.5% are singletons. This CDR3 contains 15 residues. Germline V gene sequence: CDR1 SGHDT, CDR2 YYEEEE. Between the trimmed V and J ends, which lost 5 bases and 3 bases, there was a span of 15 bases. The rearrangement links TRBV5-6 to TRBJ1-5; a possible D gene is TRBD1 (5 bases). The sequenced material came from naive CD4+ T cells sorted from blood. The subset denotes: CD45RA+ positively selected. This TCR came from a man in his thirties or forties in good health. Here the CDR3 DNA reads TGTGCCAGCAGGTACTGGGGGAGCGACAATCAGCCCCAGCATTTT. Translated: CASRYWGSDNQPQHF.